This record covers a single T cell receptor (beta chain). The target antigen is unknown. The data were produced by immunoSEQ multiplex PCR, yet TCRdb's version contains in-frame clones alone and is incomplete. The sample consists of about 820,000 clones, 80% to 95% of them appearing once. This record comes from a study of shared clonotypes between healthy human individuals. Study results and caveats: For sorted subsets, rarefaction showed incomplete sequencing despite large depth. Some naive CD4 clonotypes, roughly 5%, turned up in common across several donors. Blood was the only sampled material, and tissue repertoires likely differ. Memory subsets generally showed lower estimated richness than naive subsets.

V shed 0 bases and J shed 0 bases, with 10 bases lying between them. In germline, CDR1 is SGDLS, CDR2 YYNGEE. This CDR3 is built from 15 residues. CD45RO-negative, CCR7-positively selected cells formed the naive CD8 fraction, excluding terminally differentiated effector memory CD45RA+ cells. Sequencing was carried out using naive CD8+ T cells sorted from blood. The source is a man aged 30 to 45 in good health. This sequence joins TRBV9 and TRBJ2-7; no reliable D call. CDR3 coding DNA: TGTGCCAGCAGCGTAGCGCCCTTCAGCTCCTACGAGCAGTACTTC. This sequence encodes CASSVAPFSSYEQYF.